The clone carrying this TCR beta chain has a handful of counts. A single record per CDR3 protein comes from TCRdb applying MiXCR to the RT-PCR reads. The table has approximately 720,000 distinct CDR3 sequences, 14% seen once; the top ten hold roughly 3.9%. The specimen was memory CD4+ T cells from blood. The origin of this receptor is a female donor in good health, serving as a healthy control.

CDR3 loop: CASRRVGADYGYTF. The DNA for the CDR3 is TGTGCCAGCAGAAGGGTTGGGGCTGACTATGGCTACACCTTC. The V and J genes are TRBV28 and TRBJ1-2; weak D call: TRBD1 (5 bases). The CDR3 is 14 amino acids. V was trimmed by 6 bases and J by 3 bases, leaving 14 bases between them. Per germline, CDR1 MDHEN and CDR2 SYDVKM.